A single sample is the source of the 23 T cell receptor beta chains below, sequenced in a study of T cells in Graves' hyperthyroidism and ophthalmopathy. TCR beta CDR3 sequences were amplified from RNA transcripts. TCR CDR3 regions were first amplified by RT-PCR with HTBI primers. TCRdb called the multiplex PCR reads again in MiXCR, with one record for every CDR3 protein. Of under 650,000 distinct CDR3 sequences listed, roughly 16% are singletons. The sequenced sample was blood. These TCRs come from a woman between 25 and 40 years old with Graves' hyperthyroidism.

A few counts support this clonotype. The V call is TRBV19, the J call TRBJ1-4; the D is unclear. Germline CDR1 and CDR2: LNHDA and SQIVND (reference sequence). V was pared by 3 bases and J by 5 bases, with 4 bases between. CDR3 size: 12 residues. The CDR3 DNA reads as TGTGCCAGTAGTATCGAAAATGAAAAACTGTTTTTT. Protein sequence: CASSIENEKLFF.

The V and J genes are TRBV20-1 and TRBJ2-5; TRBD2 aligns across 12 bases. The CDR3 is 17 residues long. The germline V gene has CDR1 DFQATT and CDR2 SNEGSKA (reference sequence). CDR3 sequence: CSAEGLASGRALETQYF. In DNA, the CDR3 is TGCAGCGCTGAGGGTTTGGCTAGCGGGAGGGCCTTGGAGACCCAGTACTTC.

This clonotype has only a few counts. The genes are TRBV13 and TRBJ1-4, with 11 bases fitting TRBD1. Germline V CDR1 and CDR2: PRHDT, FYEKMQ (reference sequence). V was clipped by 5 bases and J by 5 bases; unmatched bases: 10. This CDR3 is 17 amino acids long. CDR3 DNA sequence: TGTGCCAGCAGCCCCCGGACAGGGGGCGCGAAGAATGAAAAACTGTTTTTT. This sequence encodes CASSPRTGGAKNEKLFF.

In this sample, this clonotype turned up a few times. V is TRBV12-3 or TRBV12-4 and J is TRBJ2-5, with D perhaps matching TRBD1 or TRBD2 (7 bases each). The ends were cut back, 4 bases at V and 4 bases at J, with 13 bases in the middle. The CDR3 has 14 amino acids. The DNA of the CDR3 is TGTGCCAGCAGTTCGACAGGGAGGGGAGAGACCCAGTACTTC. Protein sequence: CASSSTGRGETQYF.

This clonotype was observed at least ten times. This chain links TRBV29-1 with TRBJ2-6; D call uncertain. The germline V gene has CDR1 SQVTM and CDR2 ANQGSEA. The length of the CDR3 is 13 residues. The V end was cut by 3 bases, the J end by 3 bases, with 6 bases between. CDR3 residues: CSVDGGGANVLTF. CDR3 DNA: TGCAGCGTTGACGGTGGTGGGGCCAACGTCCTGACTTTC.

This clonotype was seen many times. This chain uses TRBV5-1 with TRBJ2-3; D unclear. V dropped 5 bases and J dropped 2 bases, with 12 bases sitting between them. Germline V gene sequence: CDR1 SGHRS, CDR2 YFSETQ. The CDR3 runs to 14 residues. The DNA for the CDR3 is TGCGCCAGCAGGCCCCTCGCCGACACAGATACGCAGTATTTT. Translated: CASRPLADTDTQYF.

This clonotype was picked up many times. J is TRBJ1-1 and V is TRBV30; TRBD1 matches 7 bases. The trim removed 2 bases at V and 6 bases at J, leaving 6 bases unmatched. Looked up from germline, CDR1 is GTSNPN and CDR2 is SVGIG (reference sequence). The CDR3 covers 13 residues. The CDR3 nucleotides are TGTGCCTGGAGTCGAGGGGGCGATGCTGAAGCTTTCTTT. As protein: CAWSRGGDAEAFF.

As DNA, the CDR3 is TGTGCCAGCAGCGCACTAGCGGGAAATCGGGAGCAGTACTTC. Its protein is CASSALAGNREQYF. This chain joins TRBV11-2 and TRBJ2-7; TRBD2 matches at 10 bases. CDR3 size: 14 residues. The V gene end was trimmed by 5 bases and the J gene end by 7 bases; junction bases not matched to a gene: 8. CDR1 is SGHAT, CDR2 FQNNGV, per germline.

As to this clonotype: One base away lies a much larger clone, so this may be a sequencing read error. The CDR3: CGALGPSGSYEQYF. CDR3 nucleotide sequence: TGCGGTGCTTTGGGGCCTAGCGGCTCATACGAGCAGTACTTC. This chain links TRBV20-1 with TRBJ2-7; 7 bases map to TRBD2. Germline lookup yields CDR1 DFQATT and CDR2 SNEGSKA (reference sequence). CDR3 size: 14 residues.

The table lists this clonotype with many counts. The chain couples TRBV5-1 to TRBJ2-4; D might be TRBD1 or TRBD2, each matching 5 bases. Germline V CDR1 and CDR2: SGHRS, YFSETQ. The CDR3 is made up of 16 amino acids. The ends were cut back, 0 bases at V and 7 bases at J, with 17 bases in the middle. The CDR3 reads CASSLVDPGGRNIQYF. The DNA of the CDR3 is TGCGCCAGCAGCTTGGTTGATCCTGGGGGTCGGAACATTCAGTACTTC.

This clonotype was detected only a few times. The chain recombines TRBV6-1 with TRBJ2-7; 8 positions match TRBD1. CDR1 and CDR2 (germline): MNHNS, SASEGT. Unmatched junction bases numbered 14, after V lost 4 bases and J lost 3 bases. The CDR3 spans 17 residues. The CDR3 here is CASSGLDRGEGIYEQYF. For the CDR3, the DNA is TGTGCCAGCAGTGGCTTAGACAGGGGCGAGGGTATCTACGAGCAGTACTTC.

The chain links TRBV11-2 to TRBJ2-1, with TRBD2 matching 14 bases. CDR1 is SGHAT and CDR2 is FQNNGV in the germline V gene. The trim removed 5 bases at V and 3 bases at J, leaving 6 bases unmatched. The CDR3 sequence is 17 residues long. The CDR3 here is CASSPGLAGGHYNEQFF. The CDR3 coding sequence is TGTGCCAGCAGCCCCGGACTAGCGGGAGGCCACTACAATGAGCAGTTCTTC.

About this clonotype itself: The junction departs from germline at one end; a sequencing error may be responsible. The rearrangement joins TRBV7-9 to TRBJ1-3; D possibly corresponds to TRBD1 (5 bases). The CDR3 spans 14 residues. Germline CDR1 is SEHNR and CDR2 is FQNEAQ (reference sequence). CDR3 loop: CASSLSGSGTTIYF. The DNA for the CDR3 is TGTGCCAGCAGCTTATCAGGGAGTGGAACCACCATATATTTT.

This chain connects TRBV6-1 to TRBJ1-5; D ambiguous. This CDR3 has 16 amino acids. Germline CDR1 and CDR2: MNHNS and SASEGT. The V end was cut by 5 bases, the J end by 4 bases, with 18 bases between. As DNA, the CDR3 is TGTGCCAGCAGTCTTCATGGGTCAGTCATGAATCAGCCCCAGCATTTT. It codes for CASSLHGSVMNQPQHF.

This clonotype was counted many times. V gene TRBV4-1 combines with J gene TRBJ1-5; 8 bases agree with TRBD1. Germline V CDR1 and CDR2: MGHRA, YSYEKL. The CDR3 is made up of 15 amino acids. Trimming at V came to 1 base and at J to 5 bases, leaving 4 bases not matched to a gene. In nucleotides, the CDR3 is TGCGCCAGCAGCCAAGGGACAGGGAAACATCAGCCCCAGCATTTT. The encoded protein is CASSQGTGKHQPQHF.

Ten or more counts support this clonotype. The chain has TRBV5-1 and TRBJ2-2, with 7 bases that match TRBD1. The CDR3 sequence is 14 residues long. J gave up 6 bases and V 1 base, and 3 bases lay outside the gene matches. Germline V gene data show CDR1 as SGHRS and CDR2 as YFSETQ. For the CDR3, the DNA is TGCGCCAGCAGCTTGACAGGGGATCCCGGGGAGCTGTTTTTT. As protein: CASSLTGDPGELFF.

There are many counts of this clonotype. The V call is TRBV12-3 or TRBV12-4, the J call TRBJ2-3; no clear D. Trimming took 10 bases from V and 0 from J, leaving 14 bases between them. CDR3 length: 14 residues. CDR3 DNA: TGTGCCATACCGACTGGGCCTAGCACAGATACGCAGTATTTT. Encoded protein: CAIPTGPSTDTQYF.

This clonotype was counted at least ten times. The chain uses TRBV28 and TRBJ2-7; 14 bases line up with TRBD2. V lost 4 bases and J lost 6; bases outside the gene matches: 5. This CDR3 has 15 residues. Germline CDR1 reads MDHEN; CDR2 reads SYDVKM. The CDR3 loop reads CASSSGTSGSGEQYF. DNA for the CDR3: TGTGCCAGCAGTTCCGGGACTAGCGGGAGCGGCGAGCAGTACTTC.

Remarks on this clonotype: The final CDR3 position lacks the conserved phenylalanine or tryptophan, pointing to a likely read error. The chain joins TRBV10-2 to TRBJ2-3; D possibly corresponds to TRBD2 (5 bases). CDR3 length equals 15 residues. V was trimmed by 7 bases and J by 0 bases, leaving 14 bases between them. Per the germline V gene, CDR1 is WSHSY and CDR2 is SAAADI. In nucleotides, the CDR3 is TGCGCCAGCACCCTTCAGGTAGCGAGCACAGATACGCAGTATTCT. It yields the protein CASTLQVASTDTQYS.

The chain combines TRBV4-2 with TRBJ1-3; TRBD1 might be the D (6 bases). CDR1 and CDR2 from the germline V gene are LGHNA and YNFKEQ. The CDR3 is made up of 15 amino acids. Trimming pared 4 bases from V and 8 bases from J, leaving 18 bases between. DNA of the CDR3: TGTGCCAGCAGCCTGGACAGAAGGGAATCATACACCATATATTTT. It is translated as CASSLDRRESYTIYF.

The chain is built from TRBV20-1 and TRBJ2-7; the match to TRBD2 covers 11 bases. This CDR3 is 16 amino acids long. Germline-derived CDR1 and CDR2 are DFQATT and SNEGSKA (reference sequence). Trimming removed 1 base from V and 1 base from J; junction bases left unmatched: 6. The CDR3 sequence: CSARAPGLAVSYEQYF. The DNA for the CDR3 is TGCAGTGCTAGAGCCCCGGGACTAGCGGTTTCCTACGAGCAGTACTTC.

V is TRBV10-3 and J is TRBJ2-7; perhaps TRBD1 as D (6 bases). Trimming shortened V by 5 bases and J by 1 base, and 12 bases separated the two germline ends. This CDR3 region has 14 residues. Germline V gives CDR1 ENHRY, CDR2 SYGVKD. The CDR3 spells CAISIDRSSYEQYF. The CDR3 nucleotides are TGTGCCATCAGTATAGACAGGAGTTCCTACGAGCAGTACTTC.

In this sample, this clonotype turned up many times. The CDR3 spells CASSDLDRGPYSPLHF. The CDR3 DNA reads as TGTGCCAGCAGTGACCTCGACAGGGGGCCCTATTCACCCCTCCACTTT. The chain joins TRBV2 to TRBJ1-6; 10 bases are a match to TRBD1. The trim removed 3 bases at V and 8 bases at J, leaving 7 bases unmatched. CDR1 and CDR2 from the germline V gene are SNHLY and FYNNEI. The CDR3 runs 16 residues.